Each of the 27 T cell receptor beta chains below was sequenced from the same sample in a study of T cells in Graves' hyperthyroidism and ophthalmopathy. What was amplified from RNA transcripts were TCR beta CDR3 regions. First-round RT-PCR with HTBI primers amplified the TCR CDR3 region. In TCRdb, the multiplex PCR reads were re-called with MiXCR into one record per CDR3 protein. The sample carries about 840,000 distinct CDR3 sequences, around 39% recorded once. The sequenced sample was blood. All receptors derive from a young man with Graves' hyperthyroidism.

This clonotype has only one observation. The V and J genes are TRBV5-6 and TRBJ2-3; D perhaps matches TRBD1 (5 bases). This CDR3 has 12 amino acids. Between the trimmed V and J ends, which lost 5 bases and 13 bases, there was a span of 17 bases. Germline CDR1 is SGHDT and CDR2 is YYEEEE. The CDR3 sequence is CASRAISGHEYF. As DNA, the CDR3 is TGTGCCAGCAGAGCCATTAGTGGACACGAGTATTTT. The variable domain in full, with the rest retrieved from reference TRBV5-6 and TRBJ2-3, is DAGVTQSPTHLIKTRGQQVTLRCSPKSGHDTVSWYQQALGQGPQFIFQYYEEEERQRGNFPDRFSGHQFPNYSSELNVNALLLGDSALYLCASRAISGHEYFGPGTRLTVL.

This clonotype came up a few times. The chain carries TRBV12-3 or TRBV12-4 and TRBJ2-7, with D possibly being TRBD2 (7 bases). The CDR3 sequence is 16 residues long. V shed 5 bases and J shed 3 bases, with 20 bases lying between them. Here the CDR3 DNA reads TGTGCCAGCAGTAGGGAGGGAACAGGGTGGTTCTACGAGCAGTACTTC. Amino acids: CASSREGTGWFYEQYF.

Turning to this clonotype: The junction differs from germline at one of its ends, possibly a read error. V and J are TRBV12-3 or TRBV12-4 and TRBJ1-4; a weak D match, TRBD1 (5 bases). This CDR3 region has 14 residues. DNA of the CDR3: TGTGCCAGCAGCCCTCTTAACAGGAATGAAAGACTGTTTTTT. Encoded protein: CASSPLNRNERLFF.

This clonotype was picked up one time. The chain has TRBV9 and TRBJ1-6, with 10 bases identical to TRBD1. Trimming at V came to 1 base and at J to 8 bases, leaving 15 bases not matched to a gene. CDR1 and CDR2 from the germline V gene are SGDLS and YYNGEE. The CDR3 loop spans 19 amino acids. CDR3 in amino acids: CASSVNPGQGGTVDSPLHF. The CDR3 nucleotides read TGTGCCAGCAGCGTAAACCCTGGACAGGGGGGGACGGTGGATTCACCCCTCCACTTT.

The chain recombines TRBV20-1 with TRBJ1-1; D not certain. V was shortened by 3 bases and J by 3 bases, with 17 bases between the two germline ends. The germline gives CDR1 DFQATT, CDR2 SNEGSKA (reference sequence). This CDR3 region has 15 residues. Written as DNA, the CDR3 is TGCAGTGCTAGGAGCCAAGATCTTGGGGACACTGAAGCTTTCTTT. This codes for CSARSQDLGDTEAFF.

V gene TRBV6-6 combines with J gene TRBJ2-2; TRBD2 agrees at 10 bases. The CDR3 has 16 residues. With 8 bases clipped from V and 1 base from J, the junction kept 7 bases outside the gene matches. CDR1 and CDR2 from the germline V gene are MNHNY and SVGAGI (reference sequence). CDR3 protein: CASSTGLAVNTGELFF. In DNA, the CDR3 is TGTGCCAGCTCTACCGGACTAGCGGTGAACACCGGGGAGCTGTTTTTT.

About this clonotype: At one boundary the junction diverges from the germline segment, which might be a read error. The rearrangement joins TRBV29-1 to TRBJ2-6; TRBD1 matches at 9 bases. There are 12 residues in the CDR3. Germline V lookup: CDR1 SQVTM, CDR2 ANQGSEA. The CDR3, as DNA: TGCAGCGTCGGAGACAGGGGGGGCACTGAAGCTTTC. It yields the protein CSVGDRGGTEAF. The full variable domain, with the rest looked up from reference TRBV29-1 and TRBJ2-6, is SAVISQKPSRDICQRGTSLTIQCQVDSQVTMMFWYRQQPGQSLTLIATANQGSEATYESGFVIDKFPISRPNLTFSTLTVSNMSPEDSSIYLCSVGDRGGTEAFGAGSRLTVL.

This clonotype came up a few times. This chain connects TRBV7-2 to TRBJ1-1, with TRBD1 as a possible D gene (6 bases). This CDR3 comprises 14 residues. Between the trimmed V and J ends, which lost 3 bases and 4 bases, there was a span of 12 bases. The germline V gene encodes CDR1 SGHTA and CDR2 FQGNSA. In nucleotides, the CDR3 is TGTGCCAGCAGCTTGTATGAGGGGGGCACTGAAGCTTTCTTT. Translating gives CASSLYEGGTEAFF.

J is TRBJ2-7 and V is TRBV2; D perhaps matches TRBD1 (6 bases). Looked up from germline, CDR1 is SNHLY and CDR2 is FYNNEI. The CDR3 contains 13 residues. The germline V and J ends were trimmed by 6 bases and 4 bases, with 13 bases remaining between them. The CDR3 DNA sequence: TGTGCCAGCAGAACAGGGTACGGGTACGAGCAGTACTTC. Its protein product is CASRTGYGYEQYF.

In its sample, this clonotype was seen many times. V usage is TRBV7-2 and J usage is TRBJ2-7, with D maybe TRBD2 (6 bases). The germline gives CDR1 SGHTA, CDR2 FQGNSA. Trimming removed 3 bases at V and 2 bases at J, with 11 bases between. The CDR3 covers 14 residues. CDR3 nucleotide sequence: TGTGCCAGCAGCTTCGGCGGGGCAGCCTACGAGCAGTACTTC. Its translation: CASSFGGAAYEQYF.

This clonotype was recorded at least ten times. The chain links TRBV9 to TRBJ1-2, with D perhaps TRBD1 (5 bases). The CDR3 consists of 14 residues. Germline CDR1 SGDLS, CDR2 YYNGEE. V shed 4 bases and J shed 4 bases, with 14 bases lying between them. CDR3 protein: CASSLAREGYGYTF. In DNA, the CDR3 is TGTGCCAGCAGCCTAGCCAGGGAAGGCTATGGCTACACCTTC.

CDR3 protein: CASRSALDSTQETQYF. DNA of the CDR3: TGTGCCAGCAGGTCCGCCCTCGACAGTACCCAAGAGACCCAGTACTTC. The chain couples TRBV12-5 to TRBJ2-5, with D possibly matching TRBD1 (5 bases). Germline-derived CDR1 and CDR2 are LGHNT and FRNRAP. The CDR3 contains 16 residues. Full variable domain (outside the CDR3, taken from reference TRBV12-5 and TRBJ2-5): DARVTQTPRHKVTEMGQEVTMRCQPILGHNTVFWYRQTMMQGLELLAYFRNRAPLDDSGMPKDRFSAEMPDATLATLKIQPSEPRDSAVYFCASRSALDSTQETQYFGPGTRLLVL.

Worth noting for this clonotype: A read error may account for a junction end that differs from germline. The V gene is TRBV7-2, the J gene TRBJ2-6; perhaps TRBD2 as D (5 bases). Germline lookup yields CDR1 SGHTA and CDR2 FQGNSA. CDR3 length: 17 amino acids. The CDR3 DNA sequence: TGCGCCAGCAGCTTGGCCGGACTGAACTCTGGGGCCAACGTCCTGACTTTC. Residues: CASSLAGLNSGANVLTF.

This clonotype showed up just a few times. This rearrangement joins TRBV7-2 to TRBJ2-7; 11 positions match TRBD2. The CDR3 covers 14 residues. Germline V CDR1 and CDR2: SGHTA, FQGNSA. V lost 5 bases and J lost 4; bases outside the gene matches: 4. Here the CDR3 DNA reads TGTGCCAGCAGCCCGGGACTAGCGGAATACGAGCAGTACTTC. It codes for CASSPGLAEYEQYF.

The rearrangement links TRBV2 to TRBJ1-6, with 11 bases identical to TRBD1. Losses at the gene ends were 5 bases for V and 9 bases for J; bases not matched to a gene: 9. Germline loops: CDR1 SNHLY, CDR2 FYNNEI. CDR3 length equals 16 residues. The CDR3 loop is CASSYSLDRGLSPLHF. The CDR3 DNA is TGTGCCAGCAGTTACTCTTTGGACAGGGGGCTTTCACCCCTCCACTTT.

This clonotype was recorded at least ten times. The chain uses TRBV7-8 and TRBJ1-5, with D uncertain. This CDR3 is built from 16 residues. Trimming shortened V by 5 bases and J by 6 bases, and 20 bases separated the two germline ends. Germline V gene data show CDR1 as SGHVS and CDR2 as FQNEAQ. CDR3 loop: CASSPLPDKDGQPQHF. DNA of the CDR3: TGTGCCAGCAGCCCGCTACCCGACAAGGACGGTCAGCCCCAGCATTTT.

This sequence joins TRBV6-1 and TRBJ1-6; no clear D. This CDR3 spans 14 amino acids. Trimming took off 8 bases at V and 10 bases at J, with 18 bases between the two ends. Per germline, CDR1 MNHNS and CDR2 SASEGT. Here the CDR3 DNA reads TGTGCCAGCTTCTTAACCGATAGAGGATCACCCCTCCACTTT. Its translation is CASFLTDRGSPLHF.

On this clonotype: A junction boundary mismatches the germline segment, possibly from a read error. The rearrangement links TRBV10-3 to TRBJ2-7; D perhaps matches TRBD1 (6 bases). Per the germline V gene, CDR1 is ENHRY and CDR2 is SYGVKD. The CDR3 runs 13 residues. CDR3 region: CASSYQGRYEQYF. The CDR3 nucleotides read TGTGCCAGCAGTTATCAGGGGCGCTACGAGCAGTACTTC.

This clonotype appeared once. The junction departs from germline at one end; a sequencing error may be responsible. CDR3 residues: CASTADRVRVDF. In DNA, the CDR3 is TGTGCCAGCACCGCAGACAGGGTTAGGGTGGATTTC. The chain joins TRBV2 to TRBJ1-2; 7 bases are shared with TRBD1. The germline V gene encodes CDR1 SNHLY and CDR2 FYNNEI. CDR3 length equals 12 residues.

This clonotype was observed at least ten times. The chain recombines TRBV20-1 with TRBJ2-5; D is ambiguous. Germline V gene sequence: CDR1 DFQATT, CDR2 SNEGSKA (reference sequence). Trimming pared 0 bases from V and 6 bases from J, leaving 11 bases between. This CDR3 has 13 amino acids. CDR3 residues: CSARDSLGQTQYF. The CDR3 coding sequence is TGCAGTGCTAGAGATAGTCTAGGGCAGACCCAGTACTTC.

V is TRBV5-1 and J is TRBJ1-5, with D perhaps TRBD1 (5 bases). CDR1 and CDR2 from the germline V gene are SGHRS and YFSETQ. CDR3 size: 17 residues. V lost 3 bases and J 0 bases, leaving 16 bases between the germline ends. CDR3 sequence reads: CASSSDKEVDSNQPQHF. CDR3 nucleotide sequence: TGCGCCAGCAGCTCGGACAAGGAGGTAGATAGCAATCAGCCCCAGCATTTT.

The chain employs TRBV6-1 and TRBJ1-5, with TRBD1 identical over 10 bases. V dropped 6 bases and J dropped 6; count of bases not matched to a gene: 5. CDR3 length: 14 residues. Germline loops: CDR1 MNHNS, CDR2 SASEGT. The CDR3 DNA follows: TGTGCCAGCAGATCCGGGACAGGGGCTCAGCCCCAGCATTTT. Protein sequence: CASRSGTGAQPQHF.

This clonotype was recorded a few times. V is TRBV5-1 and J is TRBJ2-7; D might be TRBD1 or TRBD2, each matching 5 bases. This CDR3 is 15 amino acids long. The ends were cut back, 0 bases at V and 6 bases at J, with 16 bases in the middle. In germline, CDR1 is SGHRS, CDR2 YFSETQ. Here the CDR3 DNA reads TGCGCCAGCAGCTTGGCCGCGTTAGGGACGGGCGAGCAGTACTTC. Translating gives CASSLAALGTGEQYF.

For this clonotype: Mismatch with germline at one junction end may stem from a read error. J is TRBJ2-6 and V is TRBV5-4; 8 positions agree with TRBD2. Germline CDR1 SGHNT, CDR2 YYREEE (reference sequence). The CDR3 runs to 12 residues. CDR3 loop: CASSAGGNVLTF. The CDR3 DNA reads as TGTGCCAGCAGTGCGGGGGGCAACGTCCTGACTTTC.

This clonotype came up a few times. V and J are TRBV5-1 and TRBJ2-7; D possibly corresponds to TRBD1 (7 bases). Trimming left V 4 bases short and J 0 bases short, with 11 bases between. CDR3 length equals 14 residues. Germline CDR1 and CDR2: SGHRS and YFSETQ. The CDR3 protein is CASSAGQHSYEQYF. CDR3 in DNA: TGCGCCAGCAGCGCGGGACAGCACTCCTACGAGCAGTACTTC.

The chain is built from TRBV20-1 and TRBJ1-4, with a possible D match to TRBD1 (5 bases). This CDR3 spans 18 amino acids. Between the trimmed V and J ends, which lost 3 bases and 0 bases, there was a span of 20 bases. Germline V CDR1 and CDR2: DFQATT, SNEGSKA (reference sequence). CDR3 sequence reads: CSARVFGEGIATNEKLFF. In DNA form, the CDR3 reads TGCAGTGCTAGGGTTTTCGGCGAGGGGATAGCAACTAATGAAAAACTGTTTTTT.

V and J are TRBV19 and TRBJ1-1; D call uncertain. CDR3 length equals 14 residues. Trimming took 3 bases from V and 4 from J, leaving 12 bases between them. Germline V gene lookup returns CDR1 LNHDA and CDR2 SQIVND (reference sequence). The CDR3 loop is CASSMSGLGTEAFF. CDR3 nucleotides: TGTGCCAGTAGTATGTCAGGACTAGGCACTGAAGCTTTCTTT.